Following are 10 T cell receptor beta chains from one sample sequenced in a study of cytomegalovirus exposure and HLA in healthy donors. The table came from immunoSEQ multiplex PCR; TCRdb's copy has only in-frame clones and leaves some out. Of about 310,000 clones in the sample, approximately 91% were seen once. The sample comprised PBMCs. These receptors were collected from a man aged 25 to 45 in good health and CMV-seronegative.

The chain uses TRBV9 and TRBJ2-7; 11 bases agree with TRBD1. Germline V lookup: CDR1 SGDLS, CDR2 YYNGEE. This CDR3 contains 15 residues. J lost 4 bases, V lost 3 bases, and 6 bases had no gene match. As DNA, the CDR3 is TGTGCCAGCAGCGCAATGGACAGGGGGCGATACGAGCAGTACTTC. Translated, it gives CASSAMDRGRYEQYF.

The chain combines TRBV9 with TRBJ2-3; TRBD2 agrees at 7 bases. Germline V CDR1 and CDR2: SGDLS, YYNGEE. This CDR3 is built from 17 residues. The V and J ends lost 0 bases and 2 bases, in that order; junction bases with no gene match: 9. CDR3 coding DNA: TGTGCCAGCAGCGTAGGACCCGGGGGGACGAACACAGATACGCAGTATTTT. It specifies CASSVGPGGTNTDTQYF.

The chain links TRBV7-2 to TRBJ2-1, with TRBD2 matching 11 bases. Losses at the gene ends were 5 bases for V and 2 bases for J; bases not matched to a gene: 2. The CDR3 loop spans 15 amino acids. Germline V gene lookup returns CDR1 SGHTA and CDR2 FQGNSA. The CDR3 loop is CASSLSGGAYNEQFF. For the CDR3, the DNA is TGTGCCAGCAGCCTTAGCGGGGGGGCCTACAATGAGCAGTTCTTC.

V and J are TRBV18 and TRBJ2-5; D is undetermined. From germline, CDR1 is KGHSH and CDR2 LQKENI. Trimming took 2 bases from V and 2 from J, leaving 6 bases between them. The CDR3 totals 13 residues. In DNA, the CDR3 is TGTGCCAGCTCACCAATGGCTCAAGAGACCCAGTACTTC. Translating it yields CASSPMAQETQYF.

The V and J genes are TRBV5-1 and TRBJ1-1, with D hard to call. Trimming left V 4 bases short and J 0 bases short, with 7 bases between. Germline CDR1 reads SGHRS; CDR2 reads YFSETQ. CDR3 size: 13 residues. CDR3 sequence: CASSREMNTEAFF. The CDR3 bases are TGCGCCAGCAGCAGAGAAATGAACACTGAAGCTTTCTTT.

The V call is TRBV6-5, the J call TRBJ1-6; no reliable D call. The germline V gene has CDR1 MNHEY and CDR2 SVGAGI. Trimming shortened V by 6 bases and J by 7 bases, and 16 bases separated the two germline ends. The length of the CDR3 is 15 residues. In DNA, the CDR3 is TGTGCCAGCAGCCTATTCTCAGACTTCAATTCACCCCTCCACTTT. It codes for CASSLFSDFNSPLHF.

This rearrangement joins TRBV2 to TRBJ1-5; D unclear. CDR3 length: 13 residues. The V gene's germline CDR1 is SNHLY and CDR2 FYNNEI. V was trimmed by 3 bases and J by 3 bases, leaving 6 bases between them. CDR3 protein: CASSDQVNQPQHF. For the CDR3, the DNA is TGTGCCAGCAGTGACCAGGTCAATCAGCCCCAGCATTTT.

The rearrangement uses TRBV4-3 and TRBJ2-3, with 8 positions matching TRBD2. With V trimmed by 2 bases and J by 2 bases, 6 bases remained unmatched. There are 16 residues in the CDR3. In germline, CDR1 is LGHNA, CDR2 YSLEER. As DNA, the CDR3 is TGCGCCAGCAGCCAACTCCTTAGCGGGGCCACAGATACGCAGTATTTT. Amino acids: CASSQLLSGATDTQYF.

This clone turned up a few times. This chain uses TRBV19 with TRBJ1-3; no definite D call. The germline CDR1 and CDR2 sequences are LNHDA and SQIVND (reference sequence). The CDR3 sequence is 12 residues long. Trimming removed 6 bases at V and 6 bases at J, with 9 bases between. The DNA for the CDR3 is TGTGCCAGTAGCCCCGGGGAAAACACCATATATTTT. Encoded protein: CASSPGENTIYF.

The chain recombines TRBV6-5 with TRBJ2-1; D is undetermined. V was cut by 0 bases and J by 6 bases, with 12 bases left in between. The CDR3 runs to 15 residues. Germline V lookup: CDR1 MNHEY, CDR2 SVGAGI. The CDR3 coding sequence is TGTGCCAGCAGTTACTCGATAGATACCACCAATGAGCAGTTCTTC. Its translation is CASSYSIDTTNEQFF.